This T cell receptor (beta chain) was captured by sequencing in a study of blood T cell repertoires in COVID-19. Study-level information: Donors in the United States, Italy and Spain gave samples during acute or convalescent COVID-19.

This CDR3 region has 16 residues. Unmatched junction bases numbered 7, after V lost 4 bases and J lost 3 bases. Germline V CDR1 and CDR2: SGDLS, YYNGEE. Original processing methods: Reference gene primer amplification gave estimated nucleated cell counts. Clones were read by immunoSEQ multiplex PCR, and TCRdb kept only the in-frame ones, dropping some. The DNA was the basis for D and trimming; V, J and clone size are from that table. The sample consists of about 200,000 clones, roughly 85% of them appearing once. The TCR originated in a man younger than 45 who had recovered from COVID-19. The sequenced sample consisted of peripheral blood. The gene calls are TRBV9 and TRBJ2-2; 9 bases agree with TRBD2. The CDR3 nucleotides are TGTGCCAGCAGCCCCGGGGTAGCGGGAGACACCGGGGAGCTGTTTTTT. Its translation: CASSPGVAGDTGELFF.